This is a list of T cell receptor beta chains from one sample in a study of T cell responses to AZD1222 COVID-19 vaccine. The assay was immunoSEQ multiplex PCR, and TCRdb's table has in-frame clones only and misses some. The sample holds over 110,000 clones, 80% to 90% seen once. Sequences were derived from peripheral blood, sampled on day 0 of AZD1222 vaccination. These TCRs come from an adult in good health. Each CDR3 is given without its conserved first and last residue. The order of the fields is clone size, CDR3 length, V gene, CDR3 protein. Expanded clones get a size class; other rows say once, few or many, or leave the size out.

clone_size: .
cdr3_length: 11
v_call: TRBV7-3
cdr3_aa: ASSLRQGAEQY

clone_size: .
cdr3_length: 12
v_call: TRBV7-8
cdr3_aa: ASSRDRGRREQY

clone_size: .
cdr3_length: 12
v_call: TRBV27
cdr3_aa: ASSPGPLYNEQF

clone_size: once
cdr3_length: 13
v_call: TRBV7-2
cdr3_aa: ASSSLTGRAHEQY

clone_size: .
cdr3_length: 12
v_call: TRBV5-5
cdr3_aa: ASSLDGVSGELF

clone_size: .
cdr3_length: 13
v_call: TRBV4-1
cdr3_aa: ASSQEAGGPREQY

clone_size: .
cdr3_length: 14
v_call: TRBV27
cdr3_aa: ASRDTEWEDTDTQY

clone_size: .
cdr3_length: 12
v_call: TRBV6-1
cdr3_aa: ASSDRRELNEAF

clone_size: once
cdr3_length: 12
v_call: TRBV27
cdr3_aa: ASTNRDLPYEQY

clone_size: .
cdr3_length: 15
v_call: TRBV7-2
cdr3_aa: ASSLRTSSANTGELF

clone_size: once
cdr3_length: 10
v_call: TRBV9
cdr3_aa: ASSNRADGYT

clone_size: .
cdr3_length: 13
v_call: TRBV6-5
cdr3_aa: ASNIQGFTGNTIY

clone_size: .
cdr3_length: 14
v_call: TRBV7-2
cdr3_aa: ASSLSAVASYNEQF

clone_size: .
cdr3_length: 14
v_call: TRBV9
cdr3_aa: ASSRGTGRMNTEAF

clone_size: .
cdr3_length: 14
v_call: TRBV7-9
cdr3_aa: ASSLRRDGGADTQY

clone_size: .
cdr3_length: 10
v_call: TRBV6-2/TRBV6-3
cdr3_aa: ASSYPGGEAF

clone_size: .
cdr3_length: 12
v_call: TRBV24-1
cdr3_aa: ATRSGDSNQPQH

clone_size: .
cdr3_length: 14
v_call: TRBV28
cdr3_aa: ASSVNTGMGNQPQH

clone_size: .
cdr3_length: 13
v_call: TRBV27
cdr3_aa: ASSLALAGVETQY

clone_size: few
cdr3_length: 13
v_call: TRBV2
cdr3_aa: ASSEDLSSNQPQH

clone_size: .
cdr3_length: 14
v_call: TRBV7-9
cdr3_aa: ASSLVSAGGPNEQF

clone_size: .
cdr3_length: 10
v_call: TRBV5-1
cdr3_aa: ASSFSRNEQF

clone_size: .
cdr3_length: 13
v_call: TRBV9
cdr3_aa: ASTPEGQLNEKLF

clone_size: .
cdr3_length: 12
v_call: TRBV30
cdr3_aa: AWSVTGGKDTQY

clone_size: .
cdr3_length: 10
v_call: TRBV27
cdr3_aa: ASSRAGTEAF

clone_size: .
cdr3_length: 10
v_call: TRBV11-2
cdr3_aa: AVEGSSYEQY

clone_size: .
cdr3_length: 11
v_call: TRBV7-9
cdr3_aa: ASSGDRGHEQY

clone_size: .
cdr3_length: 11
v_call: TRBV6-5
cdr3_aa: ATQGLVYQPQH

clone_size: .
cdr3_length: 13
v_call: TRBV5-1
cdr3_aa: ASSLATHDGYEQY

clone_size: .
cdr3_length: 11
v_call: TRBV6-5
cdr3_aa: ASKQGWNTEAF

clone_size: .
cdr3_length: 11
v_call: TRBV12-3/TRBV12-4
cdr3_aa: ASSVEVNQPQH

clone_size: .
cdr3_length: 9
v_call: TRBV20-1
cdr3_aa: SARTEYGYT

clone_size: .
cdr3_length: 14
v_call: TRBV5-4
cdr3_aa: ASSLGRGERYNEQF

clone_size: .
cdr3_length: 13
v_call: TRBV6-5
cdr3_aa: ASSSGPRPGNTIY

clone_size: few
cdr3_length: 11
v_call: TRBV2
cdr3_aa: ASSFSDTYEQY

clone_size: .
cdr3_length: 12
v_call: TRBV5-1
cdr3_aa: ASSFGGSSYEQY

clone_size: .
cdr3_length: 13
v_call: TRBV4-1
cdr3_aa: ASSQVGTGLSEQY

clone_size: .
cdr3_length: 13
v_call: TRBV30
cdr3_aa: AWLAYRGTNTEAF

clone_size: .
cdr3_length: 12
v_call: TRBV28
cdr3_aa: ASSSAGYNSPLH

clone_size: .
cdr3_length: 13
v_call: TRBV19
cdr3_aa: ASSPRHRGQETQY

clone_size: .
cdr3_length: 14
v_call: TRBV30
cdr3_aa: AWSVRDRDPNSPLH

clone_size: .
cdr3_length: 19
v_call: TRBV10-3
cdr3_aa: AISGNPSLAGAPNSYNEQF

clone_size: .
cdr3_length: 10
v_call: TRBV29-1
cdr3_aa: SGGRDTDTQY

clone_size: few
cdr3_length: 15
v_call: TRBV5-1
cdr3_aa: ASSLVGTGRASYEQY

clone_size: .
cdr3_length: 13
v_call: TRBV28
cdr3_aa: ASSLDGGSYNEQF

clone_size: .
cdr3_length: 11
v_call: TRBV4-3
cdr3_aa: ASSQTGLDEQF

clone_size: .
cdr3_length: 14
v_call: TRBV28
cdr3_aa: ASSGSVAGLHYEQY

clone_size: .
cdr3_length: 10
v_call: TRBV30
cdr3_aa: AWKTVTYEQY

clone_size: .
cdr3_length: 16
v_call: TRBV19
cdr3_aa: ASSALSRQNLANYGYT

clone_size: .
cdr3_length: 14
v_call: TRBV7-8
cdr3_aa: ASSPTWLGGGSPLH

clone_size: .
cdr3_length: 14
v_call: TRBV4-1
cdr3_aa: ASSQDLGPPYNEQF

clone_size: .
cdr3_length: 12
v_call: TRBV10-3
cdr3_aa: AISERGQNSPLH

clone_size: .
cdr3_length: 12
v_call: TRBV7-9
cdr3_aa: ASSFSQGSSPLH

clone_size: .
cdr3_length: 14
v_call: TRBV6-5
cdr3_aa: ASSYFTSPSTDTQY

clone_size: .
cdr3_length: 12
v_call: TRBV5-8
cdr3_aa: ASSPKTGWETQY

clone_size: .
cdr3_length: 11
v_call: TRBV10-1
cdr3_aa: ASSQGISYEQY

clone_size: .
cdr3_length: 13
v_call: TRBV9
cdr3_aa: ASSVGTLGLNEQF

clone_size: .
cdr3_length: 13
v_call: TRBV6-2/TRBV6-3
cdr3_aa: ASSSDRGGSYEQY

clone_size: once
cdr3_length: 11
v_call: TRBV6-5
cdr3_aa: ASGRAGADTQY

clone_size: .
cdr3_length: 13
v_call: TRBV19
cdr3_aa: ASSIVGQSNQPQH